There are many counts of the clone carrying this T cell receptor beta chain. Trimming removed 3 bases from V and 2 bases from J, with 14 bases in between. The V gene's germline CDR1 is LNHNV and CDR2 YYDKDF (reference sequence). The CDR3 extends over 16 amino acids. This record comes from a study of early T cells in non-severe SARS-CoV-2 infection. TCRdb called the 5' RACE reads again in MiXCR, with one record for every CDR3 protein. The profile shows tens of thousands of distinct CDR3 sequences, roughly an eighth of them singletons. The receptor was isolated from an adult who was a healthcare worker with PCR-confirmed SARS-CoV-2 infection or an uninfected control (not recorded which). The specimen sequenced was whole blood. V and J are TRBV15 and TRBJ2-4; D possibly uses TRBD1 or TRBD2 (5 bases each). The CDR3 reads CATSSGDRESKNIQYF. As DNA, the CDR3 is TGTGCCACCAGCAGTGGGGACCGGGAATCCAAAAACATTCAGTACTTC.